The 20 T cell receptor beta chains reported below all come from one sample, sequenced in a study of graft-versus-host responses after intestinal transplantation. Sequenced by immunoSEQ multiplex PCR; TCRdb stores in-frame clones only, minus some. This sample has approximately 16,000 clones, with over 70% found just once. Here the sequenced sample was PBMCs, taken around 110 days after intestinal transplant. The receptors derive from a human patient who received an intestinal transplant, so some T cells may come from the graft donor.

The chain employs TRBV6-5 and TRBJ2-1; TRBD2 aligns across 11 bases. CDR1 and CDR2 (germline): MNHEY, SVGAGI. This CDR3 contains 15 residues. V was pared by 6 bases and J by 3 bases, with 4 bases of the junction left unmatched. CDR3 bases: TGTGCCAGCAGGGCCGGGACTAGCGGCTACAATGAGCAGTTCTTC. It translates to CASRAGTSGYNEQFF.

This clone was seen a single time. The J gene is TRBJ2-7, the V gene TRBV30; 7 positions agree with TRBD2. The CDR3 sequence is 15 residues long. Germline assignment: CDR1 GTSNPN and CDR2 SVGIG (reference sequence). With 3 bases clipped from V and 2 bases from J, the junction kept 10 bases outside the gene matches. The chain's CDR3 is CAWRAPGLPTYEQYF. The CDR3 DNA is TGTGCCTGGAGAGCCCCGGGACTACCGACCTACGAGCAGTACTTC.

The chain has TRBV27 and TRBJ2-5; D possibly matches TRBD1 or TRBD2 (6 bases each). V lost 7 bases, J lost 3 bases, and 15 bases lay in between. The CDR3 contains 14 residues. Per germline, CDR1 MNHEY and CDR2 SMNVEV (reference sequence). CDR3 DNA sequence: TGTGCCAGCAAGCGGGCCAGGGGAGAAGAGACCCAGTACTTC. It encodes CASKRARGEETQYF.

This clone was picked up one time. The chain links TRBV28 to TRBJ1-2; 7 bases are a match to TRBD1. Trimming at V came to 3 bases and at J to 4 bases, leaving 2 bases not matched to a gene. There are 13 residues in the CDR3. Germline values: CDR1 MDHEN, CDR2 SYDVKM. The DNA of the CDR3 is TGTGCCAGCAGTTTTGGACAGGTCTATGGCTACACCTTC. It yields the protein CASSFGQVYGYTF.

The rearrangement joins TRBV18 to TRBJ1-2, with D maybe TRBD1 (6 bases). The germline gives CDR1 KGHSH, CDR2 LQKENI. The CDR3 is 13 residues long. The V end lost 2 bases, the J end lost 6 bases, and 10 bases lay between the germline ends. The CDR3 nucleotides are TGTGCCAGCTCACCAGAGGGGGTCGATGGCTACACCTTC. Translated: CASSPEGVDGYTF.

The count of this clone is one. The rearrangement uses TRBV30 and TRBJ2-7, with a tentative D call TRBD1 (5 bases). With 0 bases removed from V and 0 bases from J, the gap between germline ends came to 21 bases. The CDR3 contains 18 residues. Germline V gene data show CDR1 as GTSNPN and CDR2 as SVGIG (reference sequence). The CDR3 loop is CAWSVYPARGATSYEQYF. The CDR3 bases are TGTGCCTGGAGTGTCTACCCCGCTAGGGGCGCCACCTCCTACGAGCAGTACTTC. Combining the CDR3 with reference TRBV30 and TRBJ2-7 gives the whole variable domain SQTIHQWPATLVQPVGSPLSLECTVEGTSNPNLYWYRQAAGRGLQLLFYSVGIGQISSEVPQNLSASRPQDRQFILSSKKLLLSDSGFYLCAWSVYPARGATSYEQYFGPGTRLTVT.

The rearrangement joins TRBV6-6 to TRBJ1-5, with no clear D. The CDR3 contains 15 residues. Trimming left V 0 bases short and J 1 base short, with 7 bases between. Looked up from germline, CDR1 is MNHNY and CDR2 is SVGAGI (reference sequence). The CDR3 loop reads CASSYSGGSNQPQHF. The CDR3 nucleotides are TGTGCCAGCAGTTACTCCGGAGGGAGCAATCAGCCCCAGCATTTT.

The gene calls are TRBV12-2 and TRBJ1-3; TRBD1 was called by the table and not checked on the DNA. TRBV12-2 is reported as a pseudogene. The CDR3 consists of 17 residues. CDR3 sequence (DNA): TGTGCAAGTCGCGCCAGGTTGGCAGCCTGCTCTGGAAACACCATATATTTT. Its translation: CASRARLAACSGNTIYF.

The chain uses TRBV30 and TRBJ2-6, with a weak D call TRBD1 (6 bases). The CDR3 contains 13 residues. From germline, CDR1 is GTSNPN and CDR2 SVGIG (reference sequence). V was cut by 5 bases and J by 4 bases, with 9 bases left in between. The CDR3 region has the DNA TGTGCCTGGGCCAGGGGCGGGGCCAACGTCCTGACTTTC. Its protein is CAWARGGANVLTF.

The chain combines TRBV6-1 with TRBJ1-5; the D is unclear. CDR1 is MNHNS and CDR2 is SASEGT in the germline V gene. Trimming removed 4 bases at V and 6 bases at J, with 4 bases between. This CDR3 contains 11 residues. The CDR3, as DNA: TGTGCCAGCAGTGTTCTTCAGCCCCAGCATTTT. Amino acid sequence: CASSVLQPQHF.

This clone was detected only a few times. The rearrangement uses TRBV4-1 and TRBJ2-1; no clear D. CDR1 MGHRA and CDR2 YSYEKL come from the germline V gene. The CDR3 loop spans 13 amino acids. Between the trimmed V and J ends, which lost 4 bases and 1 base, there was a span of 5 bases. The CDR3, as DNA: TGCGCCAGCAGCCGGGCGTCCTACAATGAGCAGTTCTTC. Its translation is CASSRASYNEQFF.

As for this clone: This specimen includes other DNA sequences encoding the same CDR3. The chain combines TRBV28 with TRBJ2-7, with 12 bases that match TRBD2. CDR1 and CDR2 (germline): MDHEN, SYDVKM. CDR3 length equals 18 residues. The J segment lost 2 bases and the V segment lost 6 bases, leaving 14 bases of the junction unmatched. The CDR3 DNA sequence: TGTGCCAGCAGCCTTCTAGCGGGAGGGCCGTTGATTACCTACGAGCAGTACTTC. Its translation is CASSLLAGGPLITYEQYF.

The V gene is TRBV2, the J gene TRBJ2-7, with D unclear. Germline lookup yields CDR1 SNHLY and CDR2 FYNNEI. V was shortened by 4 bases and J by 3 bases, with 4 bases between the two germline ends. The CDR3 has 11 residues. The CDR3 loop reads CASSGDYEQYF. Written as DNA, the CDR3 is TGTGCCAGCAGTGGCGACTACGAGCAGTACTTC.

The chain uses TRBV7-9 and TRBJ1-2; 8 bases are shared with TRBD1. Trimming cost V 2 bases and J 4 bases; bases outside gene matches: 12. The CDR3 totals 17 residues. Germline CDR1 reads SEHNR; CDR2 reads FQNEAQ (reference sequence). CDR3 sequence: CASSLSTGQVVIYGYTF. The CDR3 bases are TGTGCCAGCAGCTTAAGTACGGGACAGGTTGTAATCTATGGCTACACCTTC.

The CDR3 here is CASSSFPRHVADTQYF. For the CDR3, the DNA is TGTGCCAGCAGCAGTTTCCCCCGGCATGTTGCAGATACGCAGTATTTT. The V call is TRBV28, the J call TRBJ2-3, with no clear D. The CDR3 extends over 16 amino acids. The germline V gene encodes CDR1 MDHEN and CDR2 SYDVKM. The V and J ends lost 6 bases and 4 bases respectively, with 20 bases between them.

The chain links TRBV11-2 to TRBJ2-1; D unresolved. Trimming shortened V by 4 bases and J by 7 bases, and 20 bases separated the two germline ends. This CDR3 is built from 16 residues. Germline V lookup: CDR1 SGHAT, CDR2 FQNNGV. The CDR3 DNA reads TGTGCCAGCAGCTCCACTAACCCGACCTACTGGAATGAGCAGTTCTTC. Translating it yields CASSSTNPTYWNEQFF.

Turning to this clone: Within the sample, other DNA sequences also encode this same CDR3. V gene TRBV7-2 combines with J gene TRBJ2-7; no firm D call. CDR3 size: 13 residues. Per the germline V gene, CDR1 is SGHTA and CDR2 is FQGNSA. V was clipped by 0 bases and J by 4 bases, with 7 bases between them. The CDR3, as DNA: TGTGCCAGCAGCTTAGCTCCAAGATACGAGCAGTACTTC. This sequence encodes CASSLAPRYEQYF.

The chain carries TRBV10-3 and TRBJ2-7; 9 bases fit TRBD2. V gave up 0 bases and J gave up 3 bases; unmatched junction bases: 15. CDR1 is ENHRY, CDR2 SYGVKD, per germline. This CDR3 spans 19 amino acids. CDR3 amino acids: CAISESSPLAGAGVYEQYF. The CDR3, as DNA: TGTGCCATCAGTGAGTCGAGCCCGTTAGCGGGAGCCGGAGTCTACGAGCAGTACTTC.

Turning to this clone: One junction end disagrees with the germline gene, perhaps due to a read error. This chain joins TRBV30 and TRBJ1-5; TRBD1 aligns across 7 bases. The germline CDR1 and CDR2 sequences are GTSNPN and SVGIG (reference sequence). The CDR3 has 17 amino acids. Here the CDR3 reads CAWRDKGARYSNQPQHF. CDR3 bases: TGTGCCTGGAGGGACAAGGGGGCACGCTATAGCAATCAACCCCAGCATTTT. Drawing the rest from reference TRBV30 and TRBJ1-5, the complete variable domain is SQTIHQWPATLVQPVGSPLSLECTVEGTSNPNLYWYRQAAGRGLQLLFYSVGIGQISSEVPQNLSASRPQDRQFILSSKKLLLSDSGFYLCAWRDKGARYSNQPQHFGDGTRLSIL.

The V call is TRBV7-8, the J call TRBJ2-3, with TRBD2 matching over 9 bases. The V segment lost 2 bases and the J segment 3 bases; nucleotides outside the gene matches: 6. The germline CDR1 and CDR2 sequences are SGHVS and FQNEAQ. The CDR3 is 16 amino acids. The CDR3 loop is CASSLLAGPVTDTQYF. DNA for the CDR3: TGTGCCAGCAGCTTACTAGCGGGACCCGTAACAGATACGCAGTATTTT.